These T cell receptor beta chains were read from a single sample in a study of OX40 agonist ivuxolimab in advanced cancers. Clones were sequenced by immunoSEQ multiplex PCR, and TCRdb holds only the in-frame ones, with some missing. The sample lists tens of thousands of clones; approximately 92% were seen once. This sample comprised CD4+ or CD8+ T cells sorted from blood, obtained in a trial of the OX40 agonist ivuxolimab. These receptor sequences come from an adult with an advanced solid tumor such as melanoma, head and neck, liver or kidney cancer. Each CDR3 is given with its conserved first and last residue. D genes are given only for firm matches. Not every row has a clone size; where given, it reads once, few, many or a size class.

abundance,j_gene,v_gene,d_gene,CDR3nt,CDR3aa
-,TRBJ2-1,TRBV28,-,TGTGCCAGCAGTTTACGTCGCTCGGATGAGCAGTTCTTC,CASSLRRSDEQFF
-,TRBJ2-7,TRBV18,-,TGTGCCAGCTCACCAAATCAGGACTCCTACGAGCAGTACTTC,CASSPNQDSYEQYF
-,TRBJ2-3,TRBV7-2,-,TGTGCCAGCAGCTTAGCCCTTGCAATCCCTAGCACAGATACGCAGTATTTT,CASSLALAIPSTDTQYF
once,TRBJ1-5,TRBV2,-,TGTGCCAGCAGTGACGGAGGGGGATTTCAGCCCCAGCATTTT,CASSDGGGFQPQHF
-,TRBJ2-5,TRBV7-2,TRBD2,TGTGCCAGCAGCTTCGGTCTAGCGGCGGGGGGAGAGACCCAGTACTTC,CASSFGLAAGGETQYF
-,TRBJ1-6,TRBV27,TRBD1,TGTGCCAGCAGTTTATACAGGGGTCGGGATTCACCCCTCCACTTT,CASSLYRGRDSPLHF
once,TRBJ2-3,TRBV5-1,TRBD2,TGCGCCAGCAGCTTGGGGAGGAGCGGGAGGGCCCTTGCAGATACGCAGTATTTT,CASSLGRSGRALADTQYF
-,TRBJ2-7,TRBV7-6,TRBD2,TGTGCCAGCAGCTTAGGACCCGGGAGGCAATACGAGCAGTACTTC,CASSLGPGRQYEQYF
-,TRBJ1-2,TRBV11-2,TRBD1,TGTGCCAGCAGCTTAGCGGGGGACAGCTATGGCTACACCTTC,CASSLAGDSYGYTF
-,TRBJ2-1,TRBV19,TRBD2,TGTGCCAGTCAAAGGGGAAGGACTAGCGGTTTCAATGAGCAGTTCTTC,CASQRGRTSGFNEQFF
-,TRBJ1-4,TRBV5-5,-,TGTGCCAGCAGCTTCTCGCAGGGCGGGGCAACTAATGAAAAACTGTTTTTT,CASSFSQGGATNEKLFF
once,TRBJ2-5,TRBV27,TRBD2,TGTGCCAGCAGTTCCCTAGCGGGAGGGCAAGAGACCCAGTACTTC,CASSSLAGGQETQYF
-,TRBJ1-4,TRBV15,-,TGTGCCACCAGCAGAGATCGGGGGGATAATGAAAAACTGTTTTTT,CATSRDRGDNEKLFF
-,TRBJ2-2,TRBV11-1,-,TGTGCCAGCAGCTTAGGGGCAGGAGCGAACACCGGGGAGCTGTTTTTT,CASSLGAGANTGELFF
-,TRBJ2-1,TRBV27,-,TGTGCCAGCAGTTACGCCACAGGTCCCTACAATGAGCAGTTCTTC,CASSYATGPYNEQFF
-,TRBJ2-4,TRBV6-6,TRBD1,TGTGCCAGCAGTTACTCGGGGACAGTCAGCATTCAGTACTTC,CASSYSGTVSIQYF
-,TRBJ2-7,TRBV6-5,TRBD1,TGTGCCAGCAGTTACTCTGGTGGGACAGGGGGCTACGAGCAGTACTTC,CASSYSGGTGGYEQYF
-,TRBJ1-5,TRBV30,-,TGTGCCTGGAGTGTACTAGGGGCCGGGCCCCAGCATTTT,CAWSVLGAGPQHF
-,TRBJ2-7,TRBV10-3,-,TGTGCCATCAGTGAGATTCGGGGTTCAGGCTACGAGCAGTACTTC,CAISEIRGSGYEQYF
-,TRBJ2-1,TRBV29-1,TRBD2,TGCAGCGTACGCCCGGGACTAGCGACCAATGAGCAGTTCTTC,CSVRPGLATNEQFF
once,TRBJ1-2,TRBV4-3,-,TGCGCCAGCAGCTTCCGTGGGGGGACGGATGGCTACACCTTC,CASSFRGGTDGYTF
-,TRBJ1-2,TRBV18,-,TGTGCCAGCTCACAACCTACAGGGAGGGATTACTATGGCTACACCTTC,CASSQPTGRDYYGYTF
-,TRBJ2-3,TRBV11-2,-,TGTGCCAGCAGCTTAGACCAGGCAGATACGCAGTATTTT,CASSLDQADTQYF
-,TRBJ2-5,TRBV4-2,TRBD2,TGTGCCAGCAGCCAAGATTGGGGGGGTCGAGAGACCCAGTACTTC,CASSQDWGGRETQYF
-,TRBJ1-1,TRBV9,-,TGTGCCAGCAGCGAAACGGGACAACCGAACACTGAAGCTTTCTTT,CASSETGQPNTEAFF
once,TRBJ2-2,TRBV28,-,TGTGCCAGCAGTTTTCGGGGGAGGGGGCCCGGGGAGCTGTTTTTT,CASSFRGRGPGELFF
once,TRBJ2-5,TRBV7-8,-,TGTGCCAGCAGCCAAGACGAAACCGGGACGTCCAAAGAGACCCAGTACTTC,CASSQDETGTSKETQYF
once,TRBJ2-5,TRBV18,TRBD1,TGTGCCAGCTCATTGACAGGGAAAGAGACCCAGTACTTC,CASSLTGKETQYF
few,TRBJ2-1,TRBV29-1,-,TGCAGCGCTACTCTAAGGGATGAGCAGTTCTTC,CSATLRDEQFF
few,TRBJ2-1,TRBV11-2,-,TGTGCCAGCAGCCATTTTTCCGGCTACAATGAGCAGTTCTTC,CASSHFSGYNEQFF
-,TRBJ2-3,TRBV7-2,-,TGTGCCAGCAGCTTAGTTAGCACAGATACGCAGTATTTT,CASSLVSTDTQYF
-,TRBJ1-2,TRBV19,-,TGTGCCAGTAGCATGGACAAGGCCGCCTATGGCTACACCTTC,CASSMDKAAYGYTF
-,TRBJ2-7,TRBV9,TRBD1,TGTGCCAGCAGCGTAATGGGGACAGGGCCCTACGAGCAGTACTTC,CASSVMGTGPYEQYF
-,TRBJ2-6,TRBV28,-,TGTGCCAGCTTCTCTGGGGCCAACGTCCTGACTTTC,CASFSGANVLTF
few,TRBJ2-1,TRBV6-6,TRBD1,TGTGCCAGCACCTCTCCGGACAGGGGTGGTAATGAGCAGTTCTTC,CASTSPDRGGNEQFF
-,TRBJ2-7,TRBV5-5,TRBD2,TGTGCCAGCAGCGCACTAGCGGGAGGGACCTACGAGCAGTACTTC,CASSALAGGTYEQYF
-,TRBJ2-1,TRBV5-1,TRBD1,TGCGCCAGCAACAAGGGGGTCCGAACAGGGGTCGATGAGCAGTTCTTC,CASNKGVRTGVDEQFF
-,TRBJ2-5,TRBV7-3,TRBD2,TGTGCCAGCAGCTCCGGGACTAGCGGGAGGGCTCAAGAGACCCAGTACTTC,CASSSGTSGRAQETQYF
-,TRBJ2-2,TRBV5-4,-,TGTGCCAGCAGCCTGCAGAACACCGGGGAGCTGTTTTTT,CASSLQNTGELFF
once,TRBJ1-4,TRBV5-4,TRBD1,TGTGCCAGCAGCGACCGGACAGGAAAAAATGAAAAACTGTTTTTT,CASSDRTGKNEKLFF
-,TRBJ2-3,TRBV4-3,TRBD2,TGCGCCAGCAGCCAAGGGCTAGCGGGAGGCTTTACGCAGTATTTT,CASSQGLAGGFTQYF
-,TRBJ2-1,TRBV5-1,TRBD2,TGCGCCAGCAGCGGGGGGACTAGCTCCTACAATGAGCAGTTCTTC,CASSGGTSSYNEQFF
-,TRBJ2-6,TRBV5-4,-,TGTGCCAGCAGCCTGGTGGGAGCTGGGGCCAACGTCCTGACTTTC,CASSLVGAGANVLTF
-,TRBJ2-1,TRBV11-2,TRBD2,TGTGCCAGCAGCTTAGCGGGAGGATCCTACAATGAGCAGTTCTTC,CASSLAGGSYNEQFF
-,TRBJ2-3,TRBV7-2,TRBD2,TGTGCCAGCAGCGACCGGACTAGCGCGGCAGATACGCAGTATTTT,CASSDRTSAADTQYF
-,TRBJ2-7,TRBV28,TRBD2,TGTGCCAGCAGCCCAGGGAAGACTAGCGGGTGGGGCTACTACGAGCAGTACTTC,CASSPGKTSGWGYYEQYF
-,TRBJ2-7,TRBV6-5,TRBD1,TGTGCCAGCAGCCGAACCCGACAGGGGGCGGGGGAGCAGTACTTC,CASSRTRQGAGEQYF
-,TRBJ2-2,TRBV7-2,-,TGTGCCAGCAGCTTAAGGGGGAGGGACGGGGAGCTGTTTTTT,CASSLRGRDGELFF